This passage covers 21 T cell receptor beta chains from one sample sequenced in a study of control samples from healthy donors and cancer patients. Sequencing was performed with immunoSEQ multiplex PCR; in TCRdb, only in-frame clones are kept and a portion is missing. The profile shows under 95,000 clones, 90% to 95% of them singletons. Sequenced material: blood. The origin of the receptors is a woman in her 30s in good health.

The V and J genes are TRBV5-6 and TRBJ1-5; possible D gene TRBD1, 5 bases. Per the germline V gene, CDR1 is SGHDT and CDR2 is YYEEEE. The CDR3 loop spans 14 amino acids. Trimming took 0 bases from V and 6 from J, leaving 10 bases between them. CDR3 coding DNA: TGTGCCAGCAGCTTGGCTACAGGAAGTCAGCCCCAGCATTTT. Translation: CASSLATGSQPQHF.

The chain recombines TRBV6-5 with TRBJ1-5; D is undetermined. Germline CDR1 MNHEY, CDR2 SVGAGI. With 6 bases removed from V and 0 bases from J, the gap between germline ends came to 6 bases. The CDR3 covers 13 residues. CDR3 loop: CASSPHSNQPQHF. The CDR3 DNA is TGTGCCAGCAGCCCCCATAGCAATCAGCCCCAGCATTTT.

This clone appeared once. This rearrangement joins TRBV30 to TRBJ2-2, with TRBD2 matching over 14 bases. Trimming at V came to 3 bases and at J to 7 bases, leaving 10 bases not matched to a gene. The CDR3 runs 17 residues. Germline V CDR1 and CDR2: GTSNPN, SVGIG (reference sequence). CDR3 region: CAWSPTSGRALGGELFF. The CDR3 bases are TGTGCCTGGAGCCCGACTAGCGGGAGGGCCTTGGGCGGGGAGCTGTTTTTT.

The rearrangement uses TRBV7-8 and TRBJ2-3, with TRBD2 matching over 9 bases. The CDR3 runs 14 residues. Germline CDR1 is SGHVS and CDR2 is FQNEAQ. The V gene end was trimmed by 5 bases and the J gene end by 3 bases; junction bases not matched to a gene: 3. In DNA form, the CDR3 reads TGTGCCAGCAGCCTTAGCGGGAGTACAGATACGCAGTATTTT. Its protein product is CASSLSGSTDTQYF.

In DNA form, the CDR3 reads TGTGCCAGAGATAGTGAGTTCACCTTC. Translation: CARDSEFTF. The chain has TRBV5-3 and TRBJ1-2; D is unresolved. TRBV5-3 counts as an open reading frame of uncertain function. V gave up 7 bases and J gave up 13 bases, with 11 bases separating them. This CDR3 comprises 9 residues.

The chain has TRBV21-1 and TRBJ2-1. TRBV21-1 is reported as a pseudogene. The CDR3 runs to 14 residues. CDR3 coding DNA: TGTGCCAGCAGCCACCGGGCTCCCCCCAATGAGCAGTTCTTC. It translates to CASSHRAPPNEQFF.

This sequence joins TRBV7-8 and TRBJ2-3; TRBD2 aligns across 9 bases. Germline V gene data show CDR1 as SGHVS and CDR2 as FQNEAQ. The ends lost 2 bases at V and 6 bases at J; junction bases unmatched: 9. The CDR3 spans 16 residues. The CDR3 is CASSLRAGGSRDTQYF. In DNA form, the CDR3 reads TGTGCCAGCAGCTTAAGGGCGGGAGGGTCTCGGGATACGCAGTATTTT.

The chain employs TRBV28 and TRBJ1-2; maybe TRBD1 (6 bases). V lost 6 bases, J lost 1 base, and 12 bases lay in between. Germline V gives CDR1 MDHEN, CDR2 SYDVKM. The CDR3 length is 14 residues. Here the CDR3 reads CASRGRGYNYGYTF. The CDR3 DNA is TGTGCCAGCAGGGGTAGGGGGTATAACTATGGCTACACCTTC.

The table lists this clone with a count of one. The V call is TRBV5-1, the J call TRBJ1-3; the D is unclear. CDR3 length: 15 amino acids. Trimming removed 5 bases from V and 8 bases from J, with 20 bases in between. CDR1 and CDR2 (germline): SGHRS, YFSETQ. CDR3 in DNA: TGCGCCAGCAGGCCGTCTGAGAGGGAGGGATACACCATATATTTT. As protein: CASRPSEREGYTIYF. Full variable domain (rest looked up from reference TRBV5-1 and TRBJ1-3): KAGVTQTPRYLIKTRGQQVTLSCSPISGHRSVSWYQQTPGQGLQFLFEYFSETQRNKGNFPGRFSGRQFSNSRSEMNVSTLELGDSALYLCASRPSEREGYTIYFGEGSWLTVV.

This chain uses TRBV30 with TRBJ1-4; no clear D. V was clipped by 7 bases and J by 3 bases, with 9 bases between them. Germline loops: CDR1 GTSNPN, CDR2 SVGIG (reference sequence). This CDR3 comprises 12 residues. The chain's CDR3 is CAFYSANEKLFF. CDR3 in DNA: TGTGCCTTTTACAGTGCTAATGAAAAACTGTTTTTT.

This rearrangement joins TRBV7-9 to TRBJ1-3; D not resolved. The CDR3 is 14 residues long. Deletions cut 5 bases from V and 0 bases from J, with 8 bases between. From germline, CDR1 is SEHNR and CDR2 FQNEAQ (reference sequence). CDR3 residues: CASSLTTSGNTIYF. The CDR3 bases are TGTGCCAGCAGCCTAACAACCTCTGGAAACACCATATATTTT.

The CDR3 loop is CASSQGGQGAYHEQYF. The DNA of the CDR3 is TGTGCCAGCAGCCAAGGCGGACAGGGGGCTTACCACGAGCAGTACTTC. The rearrangement uses TRBV3-1 (or the pseudogene TRBV3-2) and TRBJ2-7; 11 nucleotides align to TRBD1. The CDR3 totals 16 residues. CDR1 and CDR2 (germline): LGHDT, YNNKEL (reference sequence). The ends lost 1 base at V and 5 bases at J; junction bases unmatched: 7.

J is TRBJ2-5 and V is TRBV5-1; possibly TRBD1 for D (6 bases). Trimming removed 0 bases from V and 1 base from J, with 7 bases in between. This CDR3 contains 14 residues. Germline V gene sequence: CDR1 SGHRS, CDR2 YFSETQ. For the CDR3, the DNA is TGCGCCAGCAGCTTGGGGGGGCCCCAAGAGACCCAGTACTTC. Protein sequence: CASSLGGPQETQYF.

CDR3 amino acids: CASSVSTAIWVYGYTF. CDR3 bases: TGCGCCAGCAGTGTTTCGACAGCGATATGGGTCTATGGCTACACCTTC. V and J are TRBV10-2 and TRBJ1-2; perhaps TRBD1 as D (5 bases). CDR1 is WSHSY and CDR2 is SAAADI in the germline V gene. The CDR3 is 16 residues long. Trimming stripped 4 bases from V and 4 bases from J, with 19 bases between.

The V call is TRBV7-2, the J call TRBJ1-1; 8 bases are shared with TRBD1. V shed 2 bases and J 0 bases; nucleotides not matched to a gene: 5. Germline assignment: CDR1 SGHTA and CDR2 FQGNSA. This CDR3 has 16 amino acids. As DNA, the CDR3 is TGTGCCAGCAGCTTACGTGCGGGACAGGTGAACACTGAAGCTTTCTTT. This encodes CASSLRAGQVNTEAFF. Filled out from reference TRBV7-2 and TRBJ1-1, the complete variable domain reads GAGVSQSPSNKVTEKGKDVELRCDPISGHTALYWYRQSLGQGLEFLIYFQGNSAPDKSGLPSDRFSAERTGGSVSTLTIQRTQQEDSAVYLCASSLRAGQVNTEAFFGQGTRLTVV.

This clone turned up a few times. The gene calls are TRBV25-1 and TRBJ1-1; D call uncertain. V lost 8 bases and J 8 bases, leaving 12 bases between the germline ends. This CDR3 has 11 residues. Germline lookup yields CDR1 MGHDK and CDR2 SYGVNS. CDR3 nucleotides: TGTGCCAGCTCCTCGACACGGGAAGCTTTCTTT. This gives the protein CASSSTREAFF.

This sequence joins TRBV25-1 and TRBJ2-7, with TRBD1 identical over 9 bases. The CDR3 totals 14 residues. Unmatched junction bases numbered 4, after V lost 7 bases and J lost 0 bases. Germline loops: CDR1 MGHDK, CDR2 SYGVNS. CDR3 bases: TGTGCCAGCACCGGGACAGGGTTCTCCTACGAGCAGTACTTC. It is translated as CASTGTGFSYEQYF.

The V and J genes are TRBV6-6 and TRBJ2-1, with D hard to call. The CDR3 totals 11 residues. Germline V CDR1 and CDR2: MNHNY, SVGAGI (reference sequence). Between the trimmed V and J ends, which lost 10 bases and 7 bases, there was a span of 11 bases. The CDR3: CATTTGNEQFF. As DNA, the CDR3 is TGTGCCACAACGACTGGAAATGAGCAGTTCTTC.

This clone occurred once. V and J are TRBV12-5 and TRBJ1-1; maybe TRBD1 (5 bases). V lost 6 bases, J lost 2 bases, and 10 bases lay in between. This CDR3 has 13 residues. From germline, CDR1 is LGHNT and CDR2 FRNRAP. CDR3 nucleotide sequence: TGTGCTAGTGGCCCGGGGGGTAACACTGAAGCTTTCTTT. Its translation is CASGPGGNTEAFF.

V and J are TRBV18 and TRBJ1-5; 7 positions agree with TRBD1. Losses at the gene ends were 6 bases for V and 5 bases for J; bases not matched to a gene: 10. This CDR3 region has 15 residues. CDR1 and CDR2 (germline): KGHSH, LQKENI. CDR3 DNA sequence: TGTGCCAGCTCCCCCCGGGGGACAGCTGATCAGCCCCAGCATTTT. Its protein product is CASSPRGTADQPQHF.

The V call is TRBV12-3 or TRBV12-4, the J call TRBJ1-3; D remains unclear. V lost 5 bases to trimming and J lost 4 bases, with 6 bases between them. The CDR3 extends over 12 amino acids. CDR3 sequence (DNA): TGTGCCAGCAGTCCGGTCGGAAACACCATATATTTT. It is translated as CASSPVGNTIYF.